The T cell receptor (beta chain) under discussion was sequenced for a study of T cell responses to AZD1222 COVID-19 vaccine. Libraries were prepared by immunoSEQ multiplex PCR; TCRdb keeps only in-frame clonotypes and omits some of them. The sample records 130,000 or so clones, 80% to 95% being singletons. The sequence derives from an adult who received the MenACWY meningococcal vaccine as a control. The sequencing here drew on peripheral blood, taken 28 days after the second dose of the MenACWY control vaccine.

CDR3 DNA sequence: TGTGCCAGCAGTTCTCTACAGGGTAGCAATCAGCCCCAGCATTTT. It is translated as CASSSLQGSNQPQHF. The chain uses TRBV6-2 or TRBV6-3 and TRBJ1-5; perhaps TRBD1 as D (6 bases). Looked up from germline, CDR1 is MNHEY and CDR2 is SVGEGT. V lost 4 bases and J lost 0, with 10 bases in between. The CDR3 is 15 amino acids.